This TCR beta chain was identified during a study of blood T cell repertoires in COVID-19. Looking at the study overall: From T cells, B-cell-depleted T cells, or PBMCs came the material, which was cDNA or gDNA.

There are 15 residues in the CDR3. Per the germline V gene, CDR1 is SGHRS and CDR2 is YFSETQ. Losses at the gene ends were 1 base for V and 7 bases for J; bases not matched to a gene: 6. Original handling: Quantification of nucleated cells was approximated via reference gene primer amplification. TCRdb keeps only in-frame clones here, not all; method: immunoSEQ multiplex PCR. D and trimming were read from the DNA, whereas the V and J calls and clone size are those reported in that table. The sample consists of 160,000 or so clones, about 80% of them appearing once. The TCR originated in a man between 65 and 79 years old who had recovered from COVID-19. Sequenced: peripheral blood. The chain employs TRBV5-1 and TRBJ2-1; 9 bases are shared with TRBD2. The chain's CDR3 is CASSLITSGPNEQFF. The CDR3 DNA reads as TGCGCCAGCAGCTTGATCACTAGCGGGCCTAATGAGCAGTTCTTC.